This T cell receptor beta chain was identified in a study of T cell responses to AZD1222 COVID-19 vaccine. Study-level results: When two AZD1222 doses had been given, Spike-specific TCR breadth and depth rose. Donors were chiefly white British, with a greater number of females, and clonal diversity was perhaps underestimated. Dominant at 160-218 and 743-854, vaccine-associated CD4 TCRs also spanned spike.

Assay used: immunoSEQ multiplex PCR; TCRdb lists only in-frame clones, some missing. The table records some 60,000 clones, 75% to 85% of them present only once. This CDR3 spans 14 amino acids. Germline CDR1 is SGHRS and CDR2 is YFSETQ. V lost 1 base and J 5 bases, leaving 9 bases between the germline ends. About this clone itself: Its antigen is as yet unknown.

Sequencing used peripheral blood, obtained on day 0 of AZD1222 vaccination. The receptor's source is an adult in good health. The chain carries TRBV5-1 and TRBJ2-2; unclear D gene. The CDR3 DNA reads TGCGCCAGCAGCTTGCAGGCAGCTACCGGGGAGCTGTTTTTT. Its protein product is CASSLQAATGELFF.